The clone carrying this TCR beta chain appeared once. Its antigen is currently unknown. These data are taken from a study of shared clonotypes between healthy human individuals. Study overall: The plates for each donor numbered three CD4 naive, three CD4 memory, two CD8 naive and one CD8 memory. Study outcomes and limitations: Genetic and exposure-history diversity was limited by the small donor number. Among several donors, approximately 4.6% of naive CD4 clonotypes were found in common.

CD8 cells regarded as naive lacked CD45RO, were positively chosen for CCR7, and omitted terminally differentiated effector memory CD45RA+ cells. Measured with immunoSEQ multiplex PCR; TCRdb has only the in-frame clones, and not every one. The data show 1.5 million to 2.5 million clones, about 94% seen once. This CDR3 contains 13 residues. The germline V gene encodes CDR1 MGHRA and CDR2 YSYEKL. Trimming took off 4 bases at V and 2 bases at J, with 9 bases between the two ends. The sample consisted of naive CD8+ T cells sorted from blood. The TCR sequence derives from a young man in good health. V is TRBV4-1 and J is TRBJ2-7; D ambiguous. The CDR3, as DNA: TGCGCCAGCAGCCTCCGACTTGCCTACGAGCAGTACTTC. Protein sequence: CASSLRLAYEQYF.